The 31 T cell receptor beta chains below come from one sample, sequenced in a study of cytomegalovirus exposure and HLA in healthy donors. The PCR made use of 60 Vbeta and 13 Jbeta primers. TCRdb's copy holds only in-frame clones and misses some; the assay was immunoSEQ multiplex PCR. The sample holds over 85,000 clones, around 80% seen once. The sequencing input was PBMCs. The receptors were gathered from a man aged 25-40 years in good health and CMV-seropositive.

This chain connects TRBV30 to TRBJ2-5; D possibly corresponds to TRBD2 (7 bases). This CDR3 spans 15 amino acids. The V and J ends lost 0 bases and 4 bases respectively, with 15 bases between them. Germline values: CDR1 GTSNPN, CDR2 SVGIG (reference sequence). DNA of the CDR3: TGTGCCTGGAGTGTATGGGCGGGGGCTTTAGAGACCCAGTACTTC. Its protein product is CAWSVWAGALETQYF.

The V call is TRBV6-5, the J call TRBJ1-5; D ambiguous. Deletions cut 2 bases from V and 3 bases from J, with 14 bases between. The germline V gene encodes CDR1 MNHEY and CDR2 SVGAGI. The CDR3 totals 16 residues. The chain's CDR3 is CASSYESDGINQPQHF. The CDR3 DNA reads TGTGCCAGCAGTTACGAATCAGACGGGATCAATCAGCCCCAGCATTTT.

The V call is TRBV6-5, the J call TRBJ2-2, with a tentative D call TRBD2 (5 bases). The CDR3 loop spans 13 amino acids. Trimming shortened V by 7 bases and J by 1 base, and 7 bases separated the two germline ends. Looked up from germline, CDR1 is MNHEY and CDR2 is SVGAGI. This chain's CDR3 is CASNGENTGELFF. CDR3 in DNA: TGTGCCAGCAACGGGGAGAACACCGGGGAGCTGTTTTTT.

This clone has a handful of counts. The chain employs TRBV19 and TRBJ1-5; the match to TRBD1 covers 7 bases. Germline V CDR1 and CDR2: LNHDA, SQIVND (reference sequence). The length of the CDR3 is 15 residues. With 6 bases clipped from V and 0 bases from J, the junction kept 5 bases outside the gene matches. CDR3 in DNA: TGTGCCAGTAGCTACAGGGGATATAGCAATCAGCCCCAGCATTTT. Amino acids: CASSYRGYSNQPQHF.

The chain joins TRBV7-2 to TRBJ2-7, with D perhaps matching TRBD2 (5 bases). Germline lookup yields CDR1 SGHTA and CDR2 FQGNSA. The CDR3 consists of 15 residues. V lost 4 bases, J lost 0 bases, and 13 bases lay in between. This chain's CDR3 is CASSSSSSGSYEQYF. DNA of the CDR3: TGTGCCAGCAGCTCTTCGTCGAGCGGCTCCTACGAGCAGTACTTC. The variable domain in full, with the rest retrieved from reference TRBV7-2 and TRBJ2-7, is GAGVSQSPSNKVTEKGKDVELRCDPISGHTALYWYRQSLGQGLEFLIYFQGNSAPDKSGLPSDRFSAERTGGSVSTLTIQRTQQEDSAVYLCASSSSSSGSYEQYFGPGTRLTVT.

This chain uses TRBV5-1 with TRBJ2-1, with 10 bases fitting TRBD2. The germline V gene encodes CDR1 SGHRS and CDR2 YFSETQ. Trimming at V came to 7 bases and at J to 7 bases, leaving 14 bases not matched to a gene. There are 16 residues in the CDR3. CDR3 loop: CASSFQTSGAGNEQFF. The CDR3 bases are TGCGCCAGCTCCTTTCAAACTAGCGGGGCTGGGAATGAGCAGTTCTTC.

As for this clone: An end of the junction differs from the germline gene, which may be a read error. The chain recombines TRBV15 with TRBJ2-1; 7 nucleotides line up with TRBD1. Germline values: CDR1 LNHNV, CDR2 YYDKDF (reference sequence). The CDR3 is made up of 13 amino acids. CDR3 protein: CATSSGTDNGQFF. CDR3 DNA sequence: TGTGCCACCAGCAGTGGGACAGATAATGGGCAGTTCTTC.

This clone was observed a handful of times. The chain employs TRBV6-5 and TRBJ1-2; TRBD1 agrees at 9 bases. V lost 10 bases to trimming and J lost 1 base; unmatched junction nucleotides: 10. The CDR3 is 15 residues long. Germline CDR1 reads MNHEY; CDR2 reads SVGAGI. The CDR3 DNA follows: TGTGCCACGTACAAGGAGACAGGGGGTAACTATGGCTACACCTTC. It translates to CATYKETGGNYGYTF.

This clone was seen a handful of times. The CDR3 protein is CASGLVPIVRGLGYNEQFF. The CDR3 DNA follows: TGTGCTAGTGGTTTGGTACCGATTGTGCGGGGGCTGGGGTACAATGAGCAGTTCTTC. The rearrangement uses TRBV12-5 and TRBJ2-1; tentatively, D is TRBD2 (7 bases). The V gene's germline CDR1 is LGHNT and CDR2 FRNRAP. V gave up 0 bases and J gave up 4 bases, with 22 bases separating them. There are 19 residues in the CDR3.

The chain employs TRBV19 and TRBJ2-1; the D gene is possibly TRBD2 (6 bases). Germline V lookup: CDR1 LNHDA, CDR2 SQIVND (reference sequence). This CDR3 region has 16 residues. V lost 1 base and J lost 2, with 12 bases in between. For the CDR3, the DNA is TGTGCCAGTAGTATAGGGGACTTCCGCACCTACAATGAGCAGTTCTTC. Translation gives CASSIGDFRTYNEQFF.

The V and J genes are TRBV4-3 and TRBJ1-4, with TRBD1 identical over 7 bases. This CDR3 contains 15 residues. The germline CDR1 and CDR2 sequences are LGHNA and YSLEER. The V and J ends lost 0 bases and 8 bases, in that order; junction bases with no gene match: 6. Written as DNA, the CDR3 is TGCGCCAGCAGCCAAGATTCACAGGGGAAGGAAAAACTGTTTTTT. Its translation is CASSQDSQGKEKLFF.

The rearrangement uses TRBV9 and TRBJ1-1; D is perhaps TRBD1 (6 bases). The V end was cut by 4 bases, the J end by 8 bases, with 21 bases between. Germline loops: CDR1 SGDLS, CDR2 YYNGEE. This CDR3 region has 15 residues. This chain's CDR3 is CASSLIPTGTMEAFF. Written as DNA, the CDR3 is TGTGCCAGCAGCCTGATTCCAACCGGGACAATGGAAGCTTTCTTT.

The rearrangement uses TRBV27 and TRBJ2-7, with 11 bases identical to TRBD2. The CDR3 loop spans 15 amino acids. The V gene's germline CDR1 is MNHEY and CDR2 SMNVEV (reference sequence). With 6 bases clipped from V and 2 bases from J, the junction kept 6 bases outside the gene matches. CDR3 sequence: CASSAGTSGTYEQYF. CDR3 nucleotides: TGTGCCAGCAGCGCCGGGACTAGCGGAACCTACGAGCAGTACTTC.

This chain connects TRBV2 to TRBJ2-4; perhaps TRBD1 as D (6 bases). This CDR3 spans 15 amino acids. Per the germline V gene, CDR1 is SNHLY and CDR2 is FYNNEI. V was cut by 1 base and J by 2 bases, with 9 bases left in between. For the CDR3, the DNA is TGTGCCAGCAGTGAAGGACAGGCCCCCAAAAACATTCAGTACTTC. This sequence encodes CASSEGQAPKNIQYF.

This rearrangement joins TRBV28 to TRBJ1-3; 7 nucleotides match TRBD1. CDR3 size: 15 residues. J lost 1 base, V lost 5 bases, and 5 bases had no gene match. Germline-derived CDR1 and CDR2 are MDHEN and SYDVKM. The CDR3 DNA follows: TGTGCCAGCAGTAACCCAGGGGGTTCTGGAAACACCATATATTTT. It translates to CASSNPGGSGNTIYF.

This clone has more than one count but fewer than ten. Other DNA sequences in this sample translate to the same CDR3. The rearrangement links TRBV5-4 to TRBJ2-3; 9 bases match TRBD2. The CDR3 extends over 13 amino acids. Unmatched junction bases numbered 0, after V lost 2 bases and J lost 5 bases. Germline values: CDR1 SGHNT, CDR2 YYREEE (reference sequence). CDR3 sequence (DNA): TGTGCCAGCAGCTTAGCGGGGGGAGATACGCAGTATTTT. It specifies CASSLAGGDTQYF.

This clone has more than one count but fewer than ten. This chain connects TRBV11-2 to TRBJ1-1; TRBD1 matches at 9 bases. V dropped 3 bases and J dropped 3; count of bases not matched to a gene: 2. CDR1 is SGHAT and CDR2 is FQNNGV in the germline V gene. The CDR3 totals 14 residues. The CDR3 DNA reads as TGTGCCAGCAGCTTCGGGACAGGGTACACTGAAGCTTTCTTT. Translation: CASSFGTGYTEAFF.

V is TRBV25-1 and J is TRBJ1-4; 7 nucleotides align to TRBD1. Unmatched junction bases numbered 6, after V lost 5 bases and J lost 3 bases. The CDR3 consists of 15 residues. Per the germline V gene, CDR1 is MGHDK and CDR2 is SYGVNS. The CDR3, as DNA: TGTGCCAGCAGTCCTAGGGGGCCGGCTAATGAAAAACTGTTTTTT. Its translation is CASSPRGPANEKLFF. Full variable domain (rest looked up from reference TRBV25-1 and TRBJ1-4): EADIYQTPRYLVIGTGKKITLECSQTMGHDKMYWYQQDPGMELHLIHYSYGVNSTEKGDLSSESTVSRIRTEHFPLTLESARPSHTSQYLCASSPRGPANEKLFFGSGTQLSVL.

The sample holds a few counts of this clone. The chain recombines TRBV7-2 with TRBJ2-3; 13 bases fit TRBD2. Trimming removed 5 bases from V and 7 bases from J; junction bases left unmatched: 6. Germline CDR1 reads SGHTA; CDR2 reads FQGNSA. This CDR3 is 15 amino acids long. DNA of the CDR3: TGTGCCAGCAGCGGGACTAGCGGGGATGGGAATACGCAGTATTTT. Its protein is CASSGTSGDGNTQYF.

The DNA of the CDR3 is TGTGCCAGCAGTTTTTCGACAAGGAACACTGAAGCTTTCTTT. The encoded protein is CASSFSTRNTEAFF. V and J are TRBV6-6 and TRBJ1-1; no definite D call. V lost 4 bases, J lost 1 base, and 10 bases lay in between. There are 14 residues in the CDR3. Per germline, CDR1 MNHNY and CDR2 SVGAGI (reference sequence).

The chain joins TRBV7-9 to TRBJ1-4, with D possibly matching TRBD1 (5 bases). From germline, CDR1 is SEHNR and CDR2 FQNEAQ (reference sequence). The V end was cut by 7 bases, the J end by 6 bases, with 18 bases between. CDR3 size: 15 residues. CDR3 DNA sequence: TGTGCCAGCACCAGGGCCTGGGAGGCGGATGAAAAACTGTTTTTT. As protein: CASTRAWEADEKLFF. Variable domain in full (rest from reference TRBV7-9 and TRBJ1-4): DTGVSQNPRHKITKRGQNVTFRCDPISEHNRLYWYRQTLGQGPEFLTYFQNEAQLEKSRLLSDRFSAERPKGSFSTLEIQRTEQGDSAMYLCASTRAWEADEKLFFGSGTQLSVL.

As to this clone: Relative to the germline gene, one junction end is altered; a read error may explain this. The gene calls are TRBV7-7 and TRBJ2-3; D might be TRBD2 (7 bases). Germline V CDR1 and CDR2: SSHAT, FNYEAQ (reference sequence). The CDR3 is 16 residues long. Written as DNA, the CDR3 is TGTGCTAGCAGCCCCCAAATCGGGGGGCAAGCAGATACGCAGTATTTT. The encoded protein is CASSPQIGGQADTQYF.

The CDR3 bases are TGCGCCAGCTCACTAAAGCGGGGGAGCTACAATGAGCAGTTCTTC. Protein product: CASSLKRGSYNEQFF. V gene TRBV4-1 combines with J gene TRBJ2-1; TRBD2 matches at 8 bases. After removal of 8 bases from V and 3 bases from J, the junction contained 9 bases not matched to a gene. The length of the CDR3 is 15 residues. In germline, CDR1 is MGHRA, CDR2 YSYEKL.

The chain recombines TRBV6-5 with TRBJ2-3, with 11 bases matching TRBD1. Losses at the gene ends were 4 bases for V and 6 bases for J; bases not matched to a gene: 3. This CDR3 spans 14 amino acids. Looked up from germline, CDR1 is MNHEY and CDR2 is SVGAGI. The CDR3 loop reads CASSLDRGRDTQYF. In DNA form, the CDR3 reads TGTGCCAGCAGTTTGGACAGGGGGCGGGATACGCAGTATTTT.

The V gene is TRBV10-3, the J gene TRBJ2-1, with 9 bases that match TRBD1. The CDR3 is made up of 15 amino acids. The V segment lost 4 bases and the J segment 7 bases; nucleotides outside the gene matches: 8. Germline V CDR1 and CDR2: ENHRY, SYGVKD. The CDR3 protein is CAISVVGTGTNEQFF. The CDR3 DNA reads as TGTGCCATCAGTGTTGTCGGGACAGGGACGAATGAGCAGTTCTTC.

The CDR3 DNA reads TGTGCCAGCACGTTCGGGAGGTGGGAGACCCAGTACTTC. Translating gives CASTFGRWETQYF. The rearrangement links TRBV6-1 to TRBJ2-5; TRBD2 agrees at 7 bases. Germline V lookup: CDR1 MNHNS, CDR2 SASEGT. This CDR3 region has 13 residues. V shed 7 bases, J shed 5 bases, and the junction held 7 bases outside the gene matches.

The chain carries TRBV10-3 and TRBJ2-2; 9 nucleotides agree with TRBD1. Trimming took 8 bases from V and 1 from J; bases not matched to a gene: 2. Germline loops: CDR1 ENHRY, CDR2 SYGVKD. CDR3 length equals 14 residues. CDR3 sequence reads: CAIGTGQNTGELFF. The DNA for the CDR3 is TGTGCCATCGGGACAGGGCAGAACACCGGGGAGCTGTTTTTT.

The V call is TRBV4-2, the J call TRBJ2-3; 11 bases align to TRBD2. The J segment lost 6 bases and the V segment lost 4 bases, leaving 18 bases of the junction unmatched. Germline values: CDR1 LGHNA, CDR2 YNFKEQ. The CDR3 has 19 amino acids. CDR3 protein: CASSRGRASLAGDVDTQYF. The CDR3 region has the DNA TGTGCCAGCAGCCGTGGGAGGGCCTCACTAGCGGGGGACGTGGATACGCAGTATTTT.

This chain joins TRBV29-1 and TRBJ2-3; 15 bases are a match to TRBD2. This CDR3 is 14 amino acids long. J gave up 8 bases and V 6 bases, and 6 bases lay outside the gene matches. CDR1 is SQVTM, CDR2 ANQGSEA, per germline. CDR3 in amino acids: CSVWTSGGVRTQYF. CDR3 sequence (DNA): TGCAGCGTCTGGACTAGCGGGGGGGTGCGTACGCAGTATTTT.

The chain carries TRBV20-1 and TRBJ2-7; 7 nucleotides line up with TRBD1. The CDR3 contains 11 residues. CDR1 is DFQATT, CDR2 SNEGSKA, per germline (reference sequence). The ends lost 6 bases at V and 2 bases at J; junction bases unmatched: 1. In DNA form, the CDR3 reads TGCAGTGCCAGGGGGACCTACGAGCAGTACTTC. Its translation: CSARGTYEQYF.

This chain joins TRBV14 and TRBJ1-1, with a tentative D call TRBD1 (5 bases). This CDR3 contains 15 residues. V lost 1 base, J lost 3 bases, and 12 bases lay in between. The V gene's germline CDR1 is SGHDN and CDR2 FVKESK. The CDR3 sequence: CASSQVVGGDTEAFF. CDR3 in DNA: TGTGCCAGCAGCCAAGTGGTGGGGGGAGACACTGAAGCTTTCTTT.